One and the same sample provided the 32 T cell receptor beta chains below, sequenced in a study of blood T cells in healthy people across ages. For the second PCR, which ran for about 6 to 12 cycles, a sample-barcoded 5' primer and a J-beta primer mix were used. TCRdb independently ran MiXCR on the 5' RACE reads; one entry per CDR3 protein. The table lists 600,000 to 1,000,000 distinct CDR3 sequences, roughly 60% of them singletons. The specimen sequenced was blood. The origin of the receptors is a man aged 30 to 39 in good health.

There are a few counts of this clonotype. The chain combines TRBV18 with TRBJ2-5; 11 nucleotides match TRBD1. This CDR3 comprises 14 residues. The germline V gene has CDR1 KGHSH and CDR2 LQKENI. V was clipped by 4 bases and J by 11 bases; unmatched bases: 9. The CDR3 DNA reads as TGTGCCAGCTCACTCGGGACAGGGGGTGAGTGGCAGTACTTC. Protein sequence: CASSLGTGGEWQYF.

J is TRBJ2-2 and V is TRBV7-2; D may be TRBD1 or TRBD2 (5 bases each). V was pared by 5 bases and J by 4 bases, with 14 bases between. Germline CDR1 and CDR2: SGHTA and FQGNSA. The CDR3 consists of 15 residues. The CDR3 is CASSTEAGSTGELFF. The CDR3, as DNA: TGTGCCAGCAGCACAGAGGCAGGGAGCACCGGGGAGCTGTTTTTT.

The chain joins TRBV6-5 to TRBJ2-5; the D is unclear. V lost 6 bases and J 7 bases, leaving 12 bases between the germline ends. Germline V gene lookup returns CDR1 MNHEY and CDR2 SVGAGI. This CDR3 is 12 amino acids long. The CDR3 is CASSADRRTQYF. The CDR3 bases are TGTGCCAGCAGCGCGGACCGCCGGACCCAGTACTTC.

The chain carries TRBV28 and TRBJ2-6; the D gene is possibly TRBD1 (5 bases). The CDR3 is 15 amino acids. Germline CDR1 is MDHEN and CDR2 is SYDVKM. This chain's CDR3 is CGAGASSSGANVLTF. The CDR3 DNA sequence: TGTGGCGCTGGGGCATCTAGCTCTGGGGCCAACGTCCTGACTTTC. The variable domain in full, completed from reference TRBV28 and TRBJ2-6, reads DVKVTQSSRYLVKRTGEKVFLECVQDMDHENMFWYRQDPGLGLRLIYFSYDVKMKEKGDIPEGYSVSREKKERFSLILESASTNQTSMYLCGAGASSSGANVLTFGAGSRLTVL.

This chain links TRBV20-1 with TRBJ2-5; 8 nucleotides agree with TRBD2. With V trimmed by 3 bases and J by 5 bases, 11 bases remained unmatched. Germline-derived CDR1 and CDR2 are DFQATT and SNEGSKA (reference sequence). The CDR3 contains 15 residues. CDR3 loop: CSASSRGGLYETQYF. CDR3 DNA: TGCAGTGCTAGTTCTCGCGGGGGGCTTTATGAGACCCAGTACTTC.

This chain connects TRBV4-2 to TRBJ1-2; D remains unclear. CDR1 is LGHNA and CDR2 is YNFKEQ in the germline V gene. This CDR3 has 15 amino acids. Trimming took 0 bases from V and 2 from J, leaving 10 bases between them. CDR3 bases: TGTGCCAGCAGCCAAGATAGGCAGGTCAACTATGGCTACACCTTC. Translating gives CASSQDRQVNYGYTF.

The chain links TRBV4-1 to TRBJ1-2, with 12 bases matching TRBD1. Trimming at V came to 2 bases and at J to 12 bases, leaving 10 bases not matched to a gene. This CDR3 contains 15 residues. Germline V gene lookup returns CDR1 MGHRA and CDR2 YSYEKL. CDR3 sequence: CASSQPGQGAWGHTF. The CDR3 DNA reads TGCGCCAGCAGCCAACCGGGACAGGGGGCATGGGGCCACACCTTC.

The chain combines TRBV5-1 with TRBJ1-1, with D possibly matching TRBD1 (6 bases). The germline V gene encodes CDR1 SGHRS and CDR2 YFSETQ. The CDR3 runs to 16 residues. Trimming took off 0 bases at V and 11 bases at J, with 23 bases between the two ends. DNA for the CDR3: TGCGCCAGCAGCTTGGACCCGGGGGGGCCCTGGGATGAGGCTTTCTTT. It translates to CASSLDPGGPWDEAFF.

This clonotype was observed a handful of times. The V call is TRBV4-1, the J call TRBJ2-1; D may be TRBD1 (6 bases). Trimming shortened V by 3 bases and J by 5 bases, and 17 bases separated the two germline ends. This CDR3 is built from 16 residues. The germline V gene encodes CDR1 MGHRA and CDR2 YSYEKL. The CDR3 sequence is CASSQEARGFNNEQFF. The CDR3 coding sequence is TGCGCCAGCAGCCAGGAAGCCAGGGGCTTTAACAATGAGCAGTTCTTC.

The chain employs TRBV19 and TRBJ2-4; a weak D match, TRBD1 (6 bases). The DNA matches TRBJ2-7 better at its end, which makes the J call doubtful. The CDR3 has 15 amino acids. Germline V gene sequence: CDR1 LNHDA, CDR2 SQIVND (reference sequence). CDR3 coding DNA: TGTGCCAGTAGTATGATGACAGGTGTCGCCTACGAGCAGTACTTC. This codes for CASSMMTGVAYEQYF.

This clonotype occurred a few times. This chain uses TRBV20-1 with TRBJ2-7; 7 nucleotides match TRBD2. V was clipped by 7 bases and J by 7 bases; unmatched bases: 16. In germline, CDR1 is DFQATT, CDR2 SNEGSKA (reference sequence). CDR3 length: 14 residues. CDR3 protein: CSVPRSGTVGEQYF. Written as DNA, the CDR3 is TGCAGTGTCCCTCGAAGCGGGACCGTGGGGGAGCAGTACTTC.

As to this clonotype: This may stem from a read error, because a much larger clone lies one nucleotide away. The CDR3 nucleotides read TGTGCCAGCAGCCCAGTTAAGGGCGGGGAGACCCAGTACTTC. Its protein is CASSPVKGGETQYF. This chain links TRBV7-2 with TRBJ2-5; D perhaps matches TRBD2 (5 bases). The CDR3 is 14 residues long. The V end lost 5 bases, the J end lost 5 bases, and 15 bases lay between the germline ends. Germline CDR1 SGHTA, CDR2 FQGNSA.

The chain combines TRBV25-1 with TRBJ2-5; D unclear. Trimming removed 3 bases at V and 7 bases at J, with 15 bases between. Germline V gene lookup returns CDR1 MGHDK and CDR2 SYGVNS. This CDR3 region has 14 residues. CDR3 in DNA: TGTGCCAGCAGTGATCGACACCCGGGCGGGACCCAGTACTTC. Its translation is CASSDRHPGGTQYF.

The V gene is TRBV10-3, the J gene TRBJ2-3; D is perhaps TRBD2 (5 bases). The CDR3 has 15 amino acids. V was trimmed by 0 bases and J by 4 bases, leaving 11 bases between them. Germline loops: CDR1 ENHRY, CDR2 SYGVKD. The CDR3 sequence: CAISESIEGPDTQYF. CDR3 DNA: TGTGCCATCAGTGAGTCGATAGAGGGCCCAGATACGCAGTATTTT.

J is TRBJ2-1 and V is TRBV6-2 or TRBV6-3; 7 bases fit TRBD2. Germline loops: CDR1 MNHEY, CDR2 SVGEGT. J gave up 1 base and V 6 bases, and 15 bases lay outside the gene matches. CDR3 length: 18 amino acids. CDR3 nucleotides: TGTGCCAGCAGGGGAGGGGTCATAGTGTTGCGGTCCTACAATGAGCAGTTCTTC. This sequence encodes CASRGGVIVLRSYNEQFF.

This clonotype appeared a few times. The rearrangement joins TRBV12-3 or TRBV12-4 to TRBJ1-2; D ambiguous. The CDR3 covers 14 residues. Trimming stripped 7 bases from V and 8 bases from J, with 20 bases between. In DNA, the CDR3 is TGTGCCAGCACCCGAGGAGGGCCAGCGGGGGGCTACACCTTC. This gives the protein CASTRGGPAGGYTF.

V usage is TRBV20-1 and J usage is TRBJ2-7, with TRBD1 identical over 8 bases. V lost 5 bases, J lost 2 bases, and 5 bases stayed unmatched. This CDR3 is built from 13 residues. In germline, CDR1 is DFQATT, CDR2 SNEGSKA (reference sequence). The CDR3 reads CSAGGQDTYEQYF. CDR3 in DNA: TGCAGTGCTGGGGGACAGGACACCTACGAGCAGTACTTC.

This clonotype was observed a few times. The gene calls are TRBV3-1 and TRBJ2-3, with D perhaps TRBD1 (6 bases). Germline V gene data show CDR1 as LGHDT and CDR2 as YNNKEL (reference sequence). The CDR3 has 15 residues. V was pared by 3 bases and J by 0 bases, with 10 bases between. The CDR3 coding sequence is TGTGCCAGCAGCCACGGGACACCGAGCACAGATACGCAGTATTTT. Its translation is CASSHGTPSTDTQYF.

The chain uses TRBV6-1 and TRBJ2-3; D gene ambiguous. V was clipped by 1 base and J by 2 bases, with 7 bases between them. CDR3 size: 14 residues. Germline V gene lookup returns CDR1 MNHNS and CDR2 SASEGT. CDR3 amino acids: CASSEGMYTDTQYF. In DNA, the CDR3 is TGTGCCAGCAGTGAAGGGATGTACACAGATACGCAGTATTTT.

The rearrangement uses TRBV5-4 and TRBJ2-7; maybe TRBD2 (5 bases). With 0 bases removed from V and 1 base from J, the gap between germline ends came to 17 bases. The germline gives CDR1 SGHNT, CDR2 YYREEE (reference sequence). The CDR3 has 17 amino acids. CDR3 in DNA: TGTGCCAGCAGCTTGGCCCATAGCGTACCGGATTCCTACGAGCAGTACTTC. Its translation is CASSLAHSVPDSYEQYF.

The chain recombines TRBV27 with TRBJ2-5; 8 positions agree with TRBD1. The DNA end favors TRBJ2-7, so the J call may be wrong. Germline assignment: CDR1 MNHEY and CDR2 SMNVEV (reference sequence). This CDR3 has 11 residues. The chain's CDR3 is CASTRGHEQYF. Written as DNA, the CDR3 is TGTGCCAGCACCAGGGGGCACGAGCAGTACTTC.

This sequence joins TRBV20-1 and TRBJ1-2; a possible D gene is TRBD1 (6 bases). Deletions cut 3 bases from V and 3 bases from J, with 20 bases between. The CDR3 is made up of 16 amino acids. Germline CDR1 DFQATT, CDR2 SNEGSKA (reference sequence). CDR3 nucleotide sequence: TGCAGTGCTAGTGGAGGTGCCAGGGGTGCTCACTATGGCTACACCTTC. It is translated as CSASGGARGAHYGYTF.

This chain joins TRBV3-1 and TRBJ2-7; 7 bases line up with TRBD1. Germline lookup yields CDR1 LGHDT and CDR2 YNNKEL (reference sequence). The CDR3 runs 15 residues. The junction had 6 bases not matched to a gene; V was cut back by 2 bases and J by 2 bases. The CDR3 loop is CASSQYSGQTYEQYF. CDR3 sequence (DNA): TGTGCCAGCAGCCAATACTCGGGACAGACCTACGAGCAGTACTTC.

The chain joins TRBV4-2 to TRBJ2-1; D not resolved. CDR3 size: 15 residues. V was cut by 0 bases and J by 4 bases, with 10 bases left in between. Germline CDR1 LGHNA, CDR2 YNFKEQ. CDR3 DNA sequence: TGTGCCAGCAGCCAAGACTCGGGCGATTACAATGAGCAGTTCTTC. It translates to CASSQDSGDYNEQFF.

The chain recombines TRBV4-3 with TRBJ2-1; maybe TRBD1 (6 bases). V was clipped by 4 bases and J by 2 bases, with 15 bases between them. Germline CDR1 reads LGHNA; CDR2 reads YSLEER. The CDR3 is 16 amino acids. The CDR3 reads CASSLSRDRPYNEQFF. The CDR3 DNA reads as TGCGCCAGCAGCCTAAGCCGAGACAGGCCCTACAATGAGCAGTTCTTC.

The chain links TRBV20-1 to TRBJ2-7, with a possible D match to TRBD2 (6 bases). Trimming stripped 5 bases from V and 0 bases from J, with 14 bases between. The CDR3 is made up of 14 amino acids. Per the germline V gene, CDR1 is DFQATT and CDR2 is SNEGSKA (reference sequence). The CDR3 DNA follows: TGCAGTGCTGAGACTAGTGGCAGCTCCTACGAGCAGTACTTC. This encodes CSAETSGSSYEQYF.

The chain couples TRBV12-3 or TRBV12-4 to TRBJ2-1, with 7 bases lining up with TRBD2. V was clipped by 3 bases and J by 10 bases; unmatched bases: 12. The CDR3 extends over 15 amino acids. The CDR3 DNA follows: TGTGCCAGCAGTTTGGGGGAGGGGCGTTTCAACGAGCAGTTCTTC. The encoded protein is CASSLGEGRFNEQFF.

The gene calls are TRBV12-3 or TRBV12-4 and TRBJ1-5; a possible D gene is TRBD1 (5 bases). Trimming removed 6 bases at V and 9 bases at J, with 15 bases between. This CDR3 has 13 amino acids. The CDR3 spells CASRMTARGPQHF. In DNA form, the CDR3 reads TGTGCCAGCAGAATGACAGCGCGCGGGCCCCAGCATTTT.

The chain employs TRBV7-2 and TRBJ2-3; no clear D. V dropped 3 bases and J dropped 3 bases, with 7 bases sitting between them. Germline V gene data show CDR1 as SGHTA and CDR2 as FQGNSA. The CDR3 has 13 residues. The CDR3 DNA follows: TGTGCCAGCAGCTTTCAGGTGACAGATACGCAGTATTTT. Amino acid sequence: CASSFQVTDTQYF.

Points on this clonotype: The junction does not match germline at one end; this may be a read error. V usage is TRBV3-1 and J usage is TRBJ1-2; TRBD1 matches at 10 bases. The CDR3 contains 16 residues. Germline CDR1 reads LGHDT; CDR2 reads YNNKEL (reference sequence). The DNA for the CDR3 is TGTGCCAGCAGCCGCGGACCGGGACAGGGGAACTATGGCTACATCTTC. Protein product: CASSRGPGQGNYGYIF.

J is TRBJ1-2 and V is TRBV5-5; D might be TRBD1 (5 bases). V lost 6 bases and J 5 bases, leaving 20 bases between the germline ends. This CDR3 is built from 15 residues. Germline-derived CDR1 and CDR2 are SGHKS and YYEKEE (reference sequence). DNA of the CDR3: TGTGCCAGCACCTTAGGCAGGACATCAGGGTATGGCTACACCTTC. Protein product: CASTLGRTSGYGYTF.

This clonotype was seen only once. The V gene is TRBV2, the J gene TRBJ2-1; 9 bases are shared with TRBD2. With the DNA end fitting TRBJ2-7 better, the J assignment may be wrong. The CDR3 covers 15 residues. Germline loops: CDR1 SNHLY, CDR2 FYNNEI. The DNA for the CDR3 is TGTGCCAGCAGGAAGGGCGGGGGGGCCTACAATGAGCAGTACTTC. This sequence encodes CASRKGGGAYNEQYF.